This T cell receptor beta chain was captured in a study of T cell responses to AZD1222 COVID-19 vaccine (dated by TCRdb to about 2021). Concerning the study at large: AZD1222 recipients given second doses at about 4 weeks or at about 12 weeks were pooled, since spike-specific TCR depth and breadth were not found to differ between the two schedules. Trial participants were enrolled into age subgroups of 18-55, 56-69 and 70-plus years, which contained about 150, 28 and 57 TCR-sequenced participants, respectively. A total of 240 or so trial participants underwent TCR sequencing, of whom 207 had received two doses of AZD1222 and about 25 had received two doses of the MenACWY control vaccine. Study-wide conclusions, independent of this receptor: Participants were mostly white British, with more females than males. The authors suggested clonal diversity may have been underestimated. Because no day 14 peak-response samples were available, repertoires were characterized only after the peak T cell response. The vaccine-associated CD4 TCRs covered the entire spike protein, and the dominant responses fell in regions 160-218 and 743-854. Reportedly, almost half of the unique spike-specific TCRs recognized epitopes lying outside the regions that are mutated in the B.1.351 and B.1.1.7 variants. After two AZD1222 doses, both the breadth and the depth of spike-specific TCRs were significantly higher than at day 0 and than in MenACWY recipients. The 56-69-year group was small, and its depth increase did not reach significance, likely because of low power. Conclusions about previously exposed vaccinees were limited because only a handful of AZD1222 recipients were SARS-CoV-2 seropositive at baseline.

The CDR3 regions of human TCRbeta chains were analyzed by immunosequencing. As for how the authors treated the data: TCRs in the repertoires were compared against a reference library of SARS-CoV-2-specific TCRs that had been generated with the MIRA antigen-specificity platform. Breadth was defined as the fraction of unique TCRs that were SARS-CoV-2-associated, and depth was defined as the fraction of total T cells that were SARS-CoV-2-associated. Using the MIRA data, every spike-specific TCR was mapped to the spike region that the TCR reacted to and assigned to either a CD4 or a CD8 class. Log10-transformed breadth and depth values were compared by one-way ANOVA with Sidak's multiple comparisons tests. The table was pulled from immuneACCESS by TCRdb, which kept in-frame rearrangements only. Such tables lose some clones; where checked, under half of the loss comes from unresolved V genes, and the rest has no known cause. V, J and clone size were drawn from that table, and D and trimming were deduced from the DNA. The table for this sample lists approximately 100,000 clones; more than 75% of them were counted only once. The top ten constitute around 3.2% of the sample.

Concerning this clone itself: The clone's antigen remains unknown. There are no base qualities to consult, and no much larger clone falls within one base.

In light of the paper, this sample's time point label describes: baseline before first vaccination. Vaccinee samples were obtained from the UK trials COV001 and COV002, which included a single-blind randomized controlled phase 2/3 trial of AZD1222 (ChAdOx1 nCoV-19) in healthy adults. For TCRbeta chain sequencing, PBMC samples were collected from trial participants at day 0 and at day 28 after the second dose. Cut back by 6 bases and 0 bases, the V and J ends lie 11 bases apart. CDR3 length: 14 amino acids, cysteine to phenylalanine. The entry retains the CDR3 DNA only, 42 bases that are in frame from base 1. The germline V gene specifies KGHSH as CDR1 and LQKENI as CDR2.

The specimen comprised peripheral blood, sampled on day 0 of AZD1222 vaccination. This clonotype was sampled from an adult in good health. The V gene is TRBV18 and the J gene is TRBJ1-1, and TRBD1 may be the D gene, going by 6 matching bases. The DNA sequence follows: TGTGCCAGCTCTCGGGGGGGGCTGAACACTGAAGCTTTCTTT. Its protein is CASSRGGLNTEAFF.